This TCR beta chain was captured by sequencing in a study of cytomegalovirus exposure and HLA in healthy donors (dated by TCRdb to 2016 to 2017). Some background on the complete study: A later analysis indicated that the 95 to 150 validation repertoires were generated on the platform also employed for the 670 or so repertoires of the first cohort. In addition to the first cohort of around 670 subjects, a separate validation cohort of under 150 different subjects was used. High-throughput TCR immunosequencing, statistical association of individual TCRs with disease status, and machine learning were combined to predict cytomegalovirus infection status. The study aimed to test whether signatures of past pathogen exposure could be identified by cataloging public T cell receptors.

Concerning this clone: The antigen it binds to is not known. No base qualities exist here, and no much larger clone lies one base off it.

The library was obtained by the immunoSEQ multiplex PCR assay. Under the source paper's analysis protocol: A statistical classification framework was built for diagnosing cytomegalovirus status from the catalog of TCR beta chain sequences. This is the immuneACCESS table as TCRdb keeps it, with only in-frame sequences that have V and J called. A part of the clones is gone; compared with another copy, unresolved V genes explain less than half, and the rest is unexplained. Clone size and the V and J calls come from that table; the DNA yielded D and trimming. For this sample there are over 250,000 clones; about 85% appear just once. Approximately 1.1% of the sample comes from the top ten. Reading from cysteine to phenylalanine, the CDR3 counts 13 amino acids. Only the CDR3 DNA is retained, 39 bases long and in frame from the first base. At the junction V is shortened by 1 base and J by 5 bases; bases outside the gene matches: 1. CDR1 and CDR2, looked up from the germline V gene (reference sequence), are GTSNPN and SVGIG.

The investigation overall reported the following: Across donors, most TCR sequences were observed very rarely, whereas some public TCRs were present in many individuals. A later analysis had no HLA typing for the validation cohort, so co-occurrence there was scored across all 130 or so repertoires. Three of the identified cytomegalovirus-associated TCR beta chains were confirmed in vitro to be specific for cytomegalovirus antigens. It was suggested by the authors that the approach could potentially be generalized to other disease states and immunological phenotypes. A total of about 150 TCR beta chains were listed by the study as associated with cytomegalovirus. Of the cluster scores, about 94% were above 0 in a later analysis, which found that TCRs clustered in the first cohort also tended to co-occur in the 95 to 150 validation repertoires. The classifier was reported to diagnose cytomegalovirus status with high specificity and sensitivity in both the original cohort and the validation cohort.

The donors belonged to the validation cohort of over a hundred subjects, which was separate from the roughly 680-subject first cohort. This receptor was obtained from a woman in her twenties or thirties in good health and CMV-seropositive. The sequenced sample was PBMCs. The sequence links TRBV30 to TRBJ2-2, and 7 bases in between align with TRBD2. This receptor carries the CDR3 CAWSGAGTGELFF. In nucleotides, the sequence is TGTGCCTGGAGTGGAGCGGGGACCGGGGAGCTGTTTTTT.